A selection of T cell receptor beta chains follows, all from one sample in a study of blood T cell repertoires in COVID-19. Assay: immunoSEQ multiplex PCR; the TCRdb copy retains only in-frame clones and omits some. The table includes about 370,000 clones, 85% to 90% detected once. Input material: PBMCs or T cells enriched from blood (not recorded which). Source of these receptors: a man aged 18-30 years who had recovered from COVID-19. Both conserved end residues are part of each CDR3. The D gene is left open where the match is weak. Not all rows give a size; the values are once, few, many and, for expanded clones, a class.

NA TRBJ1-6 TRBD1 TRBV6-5 TGTGCCAGCACCCCGGGACAGGGGGCAATATCACCCCTCCACTTT CASTPGQGAISPLHF
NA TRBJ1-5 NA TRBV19 TGTGCCAGTAGTTTCACAGGCCCCTCCGTATGGCCCCAGCATTTT CASSFTGPSVWPQHF
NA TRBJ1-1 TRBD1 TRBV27 TGTGCCAGCAGCAAAAAGTCAGGGGGCACTGAAGCTTTCTTT CASSKKSGGTEAFF
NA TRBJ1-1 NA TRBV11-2 TGTGCCAGCAGCCTCAAACACCCTGAAGCTTTCTTT CASSLKHPEAFF
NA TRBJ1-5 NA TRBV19 TGTGCCAGTAGTATGTTACAGGGAAGACATCAGCCCCAGCATTTT CASSMLQGRHQPQHF
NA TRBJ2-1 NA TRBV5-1 TGCGCCAGCAGCTTGGTGGAGCAGGGCGGTGAGCAGTTCTTC CASSLVEQGGEQFF
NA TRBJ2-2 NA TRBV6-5 TGTGCCAGCAGTTACGACAGCATCGCGAACACCGGGGAGCTGTTTTTT CASSYDSIANTGELFF
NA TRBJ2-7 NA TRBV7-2 TGTGCCAGCAGCTTAGTGGGCTCTATCTACGAGCAGTACTTC CASSLVGSIYEQYF
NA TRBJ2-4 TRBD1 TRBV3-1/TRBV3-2 TGTGCCAGCAGCCAAGTTCTTCGCGGGACAGGGGACGAAAACATTCAGTACTTC CASSQVLRGTGDENIQYF
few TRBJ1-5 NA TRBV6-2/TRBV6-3 TGTGCCAGCAGTCCAACCCTTGGAGCGTCGACGAGCAATCAGCCCCAGCATTTT CASSPTLGASTSNQPQHF
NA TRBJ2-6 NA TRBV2 TGTGCCAGTAAACGAGCGGTTCCCTCTGGGGCCAACGTCCTGACTTTC CASKRAVPSGANVLTF
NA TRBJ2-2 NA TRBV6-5 TGTGCCAGCAGTTACGGGCCGAACACCGGGGAGCTGTTTTTT CASSYGPNTGELFF
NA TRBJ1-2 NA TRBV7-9 TGTGCCAGCAGCTTAGGAACCTCAGGGAACTATGGCTACACCTTC CASSLGTSGNYGYTF
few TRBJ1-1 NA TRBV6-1 TGTGCCAGCAGTGACCCGGGCACTGAAGCTTTCTTT CASSDPGTEAFF
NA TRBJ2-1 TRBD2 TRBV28 TGTGCCAGCACAAAAAGCGGGAGGGGTGTCAATGAGCAGTTCTTC CASTKSGRGVNEQFF
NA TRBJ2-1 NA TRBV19 TGTGCCAGTAGTATAGATCTAGAGGATGAGCAGTTCTTC CASSIDLEDEQFF
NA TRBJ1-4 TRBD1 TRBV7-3 TGTGCCAGCAGCTTAAGCGGGACAGGGAATGAAAAACTGTTTTTT CASSLSGTGNEKLFF
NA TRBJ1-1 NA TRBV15 TGTGCCACCAGCAGAGATCGGGAAGATGAAGCTTTCTTT CATSRDREDEAFF
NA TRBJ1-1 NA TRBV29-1 TGCAGCGTTGGGGTAGGGAGGGCTGAAGCTTTCTTT CSVGVGRAEAFF
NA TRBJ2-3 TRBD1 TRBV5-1 TGCGCCAGCAGCTTCCCGGGACAGGGGGCTACAGATACGCAGTATTTT CASSFPGQGATDTQYF
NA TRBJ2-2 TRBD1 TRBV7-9 TGTGCCAGCAGCCTACCTGACAGGGTGGGCACCGGGGAGCTGTTTTTT CASSLPDRVGTGELFF
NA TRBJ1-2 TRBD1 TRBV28 TGTGCCAGCAGCCCACCTAGTAGACAGGGTTCGTATGGCTACACCTTC CASSPPSRQGSYGYTF
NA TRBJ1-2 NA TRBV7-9 TGTGCCAGCGCAGGGGCAGGGGAACCCTATGGCTACACCTTC CASAGAGEPYGYTF
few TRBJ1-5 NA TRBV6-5 TGTGCCAGCAGGGGGCAGATGTATAGCAATCAGCCCCAGCATTTT CASRGQMYSNQPQHF
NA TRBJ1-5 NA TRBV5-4 TGTGCCACCTCTAGTGTAGGGGTGGATCAGCCCCAGCATTTT CATSSVGVDQPQHF
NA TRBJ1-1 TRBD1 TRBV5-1 TGCGCCAGCAGCTTACAGGGGGCGAACACTGAAGCTTTCTTT CASSLQGANTEAFF
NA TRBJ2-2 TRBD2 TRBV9 TGTGCCAGCAGCGTAGGCGGGAGTTACACCGGGGAGCTGTTTTTT CASSVGGSYTGELFF